The clone carrying this T cell receptor (beta chain) was recorded at least ten times. Germline V lookup: CDR1 DFQATT, CDR2 SNEGSKA (reference sequence). The CDR3 runs 13 residues. The ends lost 4 bases at V and 9 bases at J; junction bases unmatched: 6. Using RNA template, CDR3s of TCR alpha and beta were amplified with iRepertoire arm-PCR. A single record per CDR3 protein comes from TCRdb applying MiXCR to the multiplex PCR reads. Altogether approximately 140,000 distinct CDR3 sequences are present, approximately 26% being singletons, with the ten largest covering 27%. The sample is drawn from a study of glioma-infiltrating T cells.

This receptor was identified in a human donor with low-grade glioma or glioblastoma, undergoing nonglioma brain surgery, or in good health (not recorded which). The sequencing input was glioma tissue, nonneoplastic brain tissue, or PBMCs (not recorded which). V gene TRBV20-1 combines with J gene TRBJ1-5; 10 bases are shared with TRBD1. The CDR3 here is CSATGQGMGPQHF. The CDR3 DNA sequence: TGCAGTGCTACGGGACAGGGGATGGGGCCCCAGCATTTT.